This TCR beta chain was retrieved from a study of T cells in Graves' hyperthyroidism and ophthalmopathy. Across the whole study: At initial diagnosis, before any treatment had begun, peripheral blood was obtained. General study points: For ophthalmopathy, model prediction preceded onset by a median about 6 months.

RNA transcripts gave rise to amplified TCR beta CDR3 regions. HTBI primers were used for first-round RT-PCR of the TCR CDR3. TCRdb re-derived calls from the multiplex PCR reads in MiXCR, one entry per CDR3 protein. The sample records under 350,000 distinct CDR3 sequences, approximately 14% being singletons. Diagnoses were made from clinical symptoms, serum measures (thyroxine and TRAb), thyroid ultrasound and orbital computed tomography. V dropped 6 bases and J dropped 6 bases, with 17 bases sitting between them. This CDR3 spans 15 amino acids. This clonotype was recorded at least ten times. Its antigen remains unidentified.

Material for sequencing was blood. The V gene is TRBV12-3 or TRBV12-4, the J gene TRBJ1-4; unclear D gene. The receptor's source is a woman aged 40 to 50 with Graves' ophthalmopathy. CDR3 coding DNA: TGTGCCAGCAGCCCCCCAGGAGGGTTGTATGAAAAACTGTTTTTT. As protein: CASSPPGGLYEKLFF.